This TCR beta chain comes out of a study of T cell changes during pregnancy in multiple sclerosis. Trimming took off 4 bases at V and 1 base at J, with 7 bases between the two ends. The CDR3 has 13 amino acids. Germline lookup yields CDR1 MNHNY and CDR2 SVGAGI (reference sequence). This clone was seen only a few times. The method was immunoSEQ multiplex PCR; TCRdb's version includes in-frame clones alone and lacks a portion of them. The table includes around 56,000 clones, about nine tenths detected once. The rearrangement joins TRBV6-6 to TRBJ1-1; D is ambiguous. This receptor was taken from a female donor with multiple sclerosis, enrolled in a pregnancy study. Here the sequenced sample was CD4+ T cells from peripheral blood mononuclear cells, taken in the third trimester of pregnancy. The CDR3 here is CASSFTSNTEAFF. The CDR3 region has the DNA TGTGCCAGCAGTTTTACATCGAACACTGAAGCTTTCTTT.